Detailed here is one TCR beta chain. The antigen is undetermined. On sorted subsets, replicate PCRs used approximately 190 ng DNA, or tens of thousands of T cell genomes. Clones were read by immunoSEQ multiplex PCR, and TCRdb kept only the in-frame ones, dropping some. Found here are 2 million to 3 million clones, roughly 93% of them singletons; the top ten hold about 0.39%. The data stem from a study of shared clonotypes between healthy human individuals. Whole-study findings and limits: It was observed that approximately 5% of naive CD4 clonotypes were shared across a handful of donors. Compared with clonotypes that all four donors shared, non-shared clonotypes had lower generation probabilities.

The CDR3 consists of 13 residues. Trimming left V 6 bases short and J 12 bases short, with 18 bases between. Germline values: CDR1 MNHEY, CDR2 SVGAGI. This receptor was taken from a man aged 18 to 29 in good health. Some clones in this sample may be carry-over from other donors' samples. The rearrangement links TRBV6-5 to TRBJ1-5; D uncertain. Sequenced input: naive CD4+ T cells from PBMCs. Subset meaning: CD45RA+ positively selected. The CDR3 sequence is CASSVPGVMGQHF. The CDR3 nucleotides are TGTGCCAGCAGCGTTCCCGGGGTGATGGGCCAGCATTTT.